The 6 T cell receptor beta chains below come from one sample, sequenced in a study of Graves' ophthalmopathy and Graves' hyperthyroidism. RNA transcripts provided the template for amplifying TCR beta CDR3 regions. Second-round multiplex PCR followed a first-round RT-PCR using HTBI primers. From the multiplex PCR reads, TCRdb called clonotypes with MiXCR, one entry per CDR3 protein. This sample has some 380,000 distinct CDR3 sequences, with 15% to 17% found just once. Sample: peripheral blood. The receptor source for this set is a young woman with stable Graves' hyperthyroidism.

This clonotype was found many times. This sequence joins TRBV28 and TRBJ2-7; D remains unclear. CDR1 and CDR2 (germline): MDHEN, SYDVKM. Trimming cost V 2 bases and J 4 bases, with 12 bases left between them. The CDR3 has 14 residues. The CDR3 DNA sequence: TGTGCCAGCAGTTTAGGGCCTCGGCTGTACGAGCAGTACTTC. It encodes CASSLGPRLYEQYF.

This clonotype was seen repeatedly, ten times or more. CDR3 in DNA: TGTGCCACCAGTGATTTAAATCGTTCCCAGCATTTT. It specifies CATSDLNRSQHF. The V and J genes are TRBV24-1 and TRBJ1-5; no firm D call. Germline V gene data show CDR1 as KGHDR and CDR2 as SFDVKD. The CDR3 is 12 residues long. V was trimmed by 1 base and J by 11 bases, leaving 8 bases between them.

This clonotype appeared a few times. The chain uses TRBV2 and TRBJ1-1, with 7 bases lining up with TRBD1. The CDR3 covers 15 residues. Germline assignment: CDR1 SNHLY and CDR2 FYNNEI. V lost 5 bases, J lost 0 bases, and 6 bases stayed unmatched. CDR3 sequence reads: CASSKTGSMNTEAFF. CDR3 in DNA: TGTGCCAGCAGTAAGACAGGGTCCATGAACACTGAAGCTTTCTTT.

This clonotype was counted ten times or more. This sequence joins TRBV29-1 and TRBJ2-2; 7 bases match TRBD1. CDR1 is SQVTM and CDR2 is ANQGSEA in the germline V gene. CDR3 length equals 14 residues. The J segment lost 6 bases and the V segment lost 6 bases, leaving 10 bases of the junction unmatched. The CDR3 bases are TGCAGCGTCCGGGACAGCTCTAAGGCCGGGGAGCTGTTTTTT. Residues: CSVRDSSKAGELFF.

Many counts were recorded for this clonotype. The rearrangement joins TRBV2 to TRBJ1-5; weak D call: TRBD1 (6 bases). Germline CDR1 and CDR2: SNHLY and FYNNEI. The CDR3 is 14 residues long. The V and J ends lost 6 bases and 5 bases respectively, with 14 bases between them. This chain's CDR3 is CASSDRTVYQPQHF. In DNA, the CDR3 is TGTGCCAGCAGCGACCGGACAGTTTATCAGCCCCAGCATTTT. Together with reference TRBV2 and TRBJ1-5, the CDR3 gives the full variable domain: EPEVTQTPSHQVTQMGQEVILRCVPISNHLYFYWYRQILGQKVEFLVSFYNNEISEKSEIFDDQFSVERPDGSNFTLKIRSTKLEDSAMYFCASSDRTVYQPQHFGDGTRLSIL.

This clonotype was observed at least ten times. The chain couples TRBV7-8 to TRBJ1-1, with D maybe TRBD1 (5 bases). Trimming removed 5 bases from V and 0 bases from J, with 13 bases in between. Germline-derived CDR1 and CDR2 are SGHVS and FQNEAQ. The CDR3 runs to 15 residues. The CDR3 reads CASSLPGRLNTEAFF. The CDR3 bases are TGTGCCAGCAGCCTACCGGGACGGCTGAACACTGAAGCTTTCTTT.